These T cell receptor beta chains were read from a single sample in a study of cytomegalovirus exposure and HLA in healthy donors. Profiling relied on immunoSEQ multiplex PCR, and the TCRdb table lists in-frame clones only, not all of them. Among over 200,000 clones listed, roughly 84% were seen once. Sequencing was carried out using PBMCs. The receptors here all came from a woman between 25 and 40 years old in good health and CMV-seropositive. Each CDR3 is given with its conserved first and last residue. The D gene is left open where the match is weak. Clone size is not always given. Where it is, it says once, few, many or a class for expanded clones.

D	V	size	length	J	CDR3	DNA
TRBD2	TRBV29-1	NA	16	TRBJ2-1	CSGGSAGATSYNEQFF	TGCAGCGGTGGTAGTGCGGGAGCGACCTCCTACAATGAGCAGTTCTTC
TRBD1	TRBV30	NA	13	TRBJ1-1	CAWRGGDRPEAFF	TGTGCCTGGAGGGGTGGGGACAGGCCTGAAGCTTTCTTT
NA	TRBV4-1	once	12	TRBJ1-3	CASSQGGNTIYF	TGCGCCAGCAGCCAGGGGGGAAACACCATATATTTT
TRBD1	TRBV9	NA	13	TRBJ1-2	CASSLGGRAGYTF	TGTGCCAGCAGCCTAGGGGGCAGGGCTGGCTACACCTTC
NA	TRBV6-1	NA	16	TRBJ1-5	CASSERWGQASQPQHF	TGTGCCAGCAGCGAACGATGGGGACAAGCCTCCCAGCCCCAGCATTTT
NA	TRBV4-1	once	17	TRBJ2-5	CASSQDLGASSEETQYF	TGCGCCAGCAGCCAAGATCTGGGGGCAAGCTCAGAAGAGACCCAGTACTTC
NA	TRBV27	NA	14	TRBJ2-7	CASSLSPGSYEQYF	TGTGCCAGCAGTCTCTCTCCGGGATCCTACGAGCAGTACTTC
NA	TRBV2	NA	11	TRBJ2-7	CASSEWYEQYF	TGTGCCAGCAGTGAATGGTACGAGCAGTACTTC
TRBD1	TRBV28	NA	16	TRBJ2-7	CASRSPPGQDSYEQYF	TGTGCCAGCAGGTCGCCCCCGGGACAGGATTCCTACGAGCAGTACTTC
TRBD2	TRBV10-3	NA	14	TRBJ2-1	CATELAGGFDEQFF	TGTGCCACCGAACTAGCGGGGGGGTTCGATGAGCAGTTCTTC
NA	TRBV28	NA	9	TRBJ2-1	CASSPEQFF	TGTGCCAGCAGTCCCGAGCAGTTCTTC
NA	TRBV5-6	many	14	TRBJ1-1	CASSLAGLYTEAFF	TGTGCCAGCAGCTTGGCTGGATTGTACACTGAAGCTTTCTTT
NA	TRBV10-2	medium-sized	13	TRBJ2-7	CASSEGLAYEQYF	TGCGCCAGCAGTGAGGGATTAGCGTACGAGCAGTACTTC
NA	TRBV29-1	NA	13	TRBJ1-1	CSVGGGRYTEAFF	TGCAGCGTGGGGGGGGGACGTTACACTGAAGCTTTCTTT
NA	TRBV5-6	NA	15	TRBJ1-3	CASSRGRGSGNTIYF	TGTGCCAGCAGCCGGGGACGGGGCTCTGGAAACACCATATATTTT
NA	TRBV9	NA	15	TRBJ2-1	CASSAQGGSYNEQFF	TGTGCCAGCAGCGCACAGGGGGGGTCCTACAATGAGCAGTTCTTC
NA	TRBV27	NA	15	TRBJ2-4	CASRIQGSAKNIQYF	TGTGCCAGCAGAATACAGGGTTCTGCCAAAAACATTCAGTACTTC
NA	TRBV6-6	NA	16	TRBJ2-7	CASSYDPRGASYEQYF	TGTGCCAGCAGTTACGACCCTCGGGGAGCCTCCTACGAGCAGTACTTC
NA	TRBV11-2	NA	15	TRBJ1-2	CASSGRGDSLYGYTF	TGTGCCAGCAGTGGACGGGGCGACAGCCTTTATGGCTACACCTTC
NA	TRBV29-1	NA	14	TRBJ2-2	CSVGEGANTGELFF	TGCAGCGTTGGCGAGGGGGCGAACACCGGGGAGCTGTTTTTT
NA	TRBV4-1	NA	13	TRBJ2-5	CASSHNHQETQYF	TGCGCCAGCAGCCATAATCACCAAGAGACCCAGTACTTC
NA	TRBV6-5	NA	15	TRBJ2-7	CASSSSTLGTYEQYF	TGTGCCAGCAGTTCCAGTACCTTAGGGACCTACGAGCAGTACTTC
TRBD1	TRBV27	NA	16	TRBJ2-3	CASVPLIVRGPHTQYF	TGTGCCAGCGTCCCCTTGATCGTGAGGGGGCCGCATACGCAGTATTTT
NA	TRBV6-1	NA	14	TRBJ1-1	CASSDGRENTEAFF	TGTGCCAGCAGTGATGGGCGGGAGAACACTGAAGCTTTCTTT
NA	TRBV2	NA	11	TRBJ2-3	CASRGTDTQYF	TGTGCCAGCAGAGGCACAGATACGCAGTATTTT
TRBD1	TRBV2	NA	14	TRBJ2-3	CASSGQGWTDTQYF	TGTGCCAGCAGTGGACAGGGTTGGACAGATACGCAGTATTTT
TRBD1	TRBV5-6	NA	17	TRBJ2-4	CASTRQGAMRAKNIQYF	TGTGCCAGCACGAGACAGGGGGCTATGAGGGCCAAAAACATTCAGTACTTC
TRBD1	TRBV16	NA	12	TRBJ2-2	CASSRPGQGLFF	TGTGCCAGCAGCCGACCGGGACAGGGGCTGTTTTTT
NA	TRBV5-6	NA	15	TRBJ2-1	CASSHGTVAYNEQFF	TGTGCCAGCAGCCATGGGACGGTGGCCTACAATGAGCAGTTCTTC
NA	TRBV2	once	13	TRBJ2-3	CASSGWGADTQYF	TGTGCCAGCAGCGGATGGGGCGCAGATACGCAGTATTTT
NA	TRBV6-6	NA	14	TRBJ2-7	CASTLGDTRGEQYF	TGTGCCAGCACCTTAGGGGACACGAGAGGCGAGCAGTACTTC
NA	TRBV5-1	NA	15	TRBJ1-2	CASSLAARANYGYTF	TGCGCCAGCAGCTTGGCGGCGAGAGCTAACTATGGCTACACCTTC
NA	TRBV10-3	NA	12	TRBJ1-2	CAINDRDRGYTF	TGTGCCATCAATGACAGAGACCGGGGCTACACCTTC
TRBD2	TRBV27	NA	16	TRBJ2-1	CASSPPGGRQYNEQFF	TGTGCCAGCAGTCCACCGGGCGGGAGGCAGTACAATGAGCAGTTCTTC
NA	TRBV29-1	few	14	TRBJ2-2	CSVGTPVNTGELFF	TGCAGCGTGGGGACCCCCGTTAACACCGGGGAGCTGTTTTTT
NA	TRBV2	NA	13	TRBJ2-7	CASSEGPHYEQYF	TGTGCCAGCAGTGAAGGCCCCCACTACGAGCAGTACTTC
TRBD2	TRBV5-1	once	15	TRBJ2-7	CASSLAGGRGYEQYF	TGCGCCAGCAGCTTGGCTGGCGGGAGAGGATACGAGCAGTACTTC
TRBD1	TRBV5-1	NA	15	TRBJ2-7	CASSPGTGGHYEQYF	TGCGCCAGCAGCCCCGGGACAGGCGGACACTACGAGCAGTACTTC
NA	TRBV13	NA	13	TRBJ1-1	CASSLFRGTEAFF	TGTGCCAGCAGCTTATTTAGGGGCACTGAAGCTTTCTTT
NA	TRBV6-5	NA	13	TRBJ2-7	CASSLDSAYEQYF	TGTGCCAGCAGTCTAGACAGCGCCTACGAGCAGTACTTC
NA	TRBV28	NA	12	TRBJ2-7	CASTTGLLEQYF	TGTGCCAGTACGACAGGACTCCTCGAGCAGTACTTC
TRBD2	TRBV6-5	NA	14	TRBJ2-1	CASGVAGGPNEQFF	TGTGCCAGCGGAGTAGCGGGAGGGCCGAATGAGCAGTTCTTC
TRBD2	TRBV19	NA	15	TRBJ2-7	CASGYAVAGGYEQYF	TGTGCCAGTGGATATGCGGTAGCGGGAGGCTACGAGCAGTACTTC
NA	TRBV5-4	NA	13	TRBJ2-1	CASSPTGYNEQFF	TGTGCCAGCAGCCCCACGGGATACAATGAGCAGTTCTTC
NA	TRBV30	once	12	TRBJ1-1	CAAGPGVTEAFF	TGTGCCGCGGGGCCCGGGGTCACTGAAGCTTTCTTT
NA	TRBV7-2	NA	16	TRBJ2-1	CASSFRDLLSYNEQFF	TGTGCCAGCAGCTTCCGGGACTTGCTCTCCTACAATGAGCAGTTCTTC
NA	TRBV7-2	NA	13	TRBJ2-1	CASSTDYYNEQFF	TGTGCCAGCAGCACGGACTACTACAATGAGCAGTTCTTC
NA	TRBV11-3	NA	12	TRBJ2-7	CASSDSGAKQYF	TGTGCCAGCAGCGACTCAGGAGCTAAGCAGTACTTC
NA	TRBV28	NA	12	TRBJ1-2	CASSPSVIQYTF	TGTGCCAGCAGTCCCTCAGTAATACAATACACCTTC
NA	TRBV18	NA	14	TRBJ1-1	CASSQIQGNTEAFF	TGTGCCAGCTCTCAAATCCAGGGAAACACTGAAGCTTTCTTT
NA	TRBV30	NA	14	TRBJ2-1	CAWSDRDNNNEQFF	TGTGCCTGGTCCGATAGGGACAACAACAATGAGCAGTTCTTC
NA	TRBV7-8	NA	13	TRBJ1-1	CASSRGGNTEAFF	TGTGCCAGCAGTAGAGGTGGGAACACTGAAGCTTTCTTT
NA	TRBV5-6	NA	14	TRBJ1-2	CASSPYFREGGYTF	TGTGCCAGCAGCCCCTATTTCAGGGAAGGAGGCTACACCTTC
TRBD1	TRBV27	NA	13	TRBJ2-7	CASGQGVVNEQYF	TGTGCCAGCGGTCAGGGGGTTGTTAACGAGCAGTACTTC
NA	TRBV6-5	NA	15	TRBJ2-3	CASRDRDISTDTQYF	TGTGCCAGCAGGGACCGGGACATTAGCACAGATACGCAGTATTTT
TRBD1	TRBV27	NA	14	TRBJ1-2	CASSRTGGIDGYTF	TGTGCCAGTAGTCGGACAGGGGGTATCGATGGCTACACCTTC
NA	TRBV27	once	12	TRBJ2-3	CASGGGTDTQYF	TGTGCCAGCGGAGGGGGCACAGATACGCAGTATTTT
NA	TRBV7-3	NA	15	TRBJ2-7	CASGPIWLGSYEQYF	TGTGCCAGCGGGCCCATCTGGTTGGGCTCCTACGAGCAGTACTTC
NA	TRBV11-2	NA	13	TRBJ1-1	CASSSDTNTEAFF	TGTGCCAGCAGCTCCGACACGAACACTGAAGCTTTCTTT
NA	TRBV9	NA	14	TRBJ1-5	CASSDSYSNQPQHF	TGTGCCAGCAGCGACAGTTATAGCAATCAGCCCCAGCATTTT